The 24 T cell receptor beta chains reported below all come from one sample, sequenced in a study of blood T cell repertoires in COVID-19. TCRdb's table, derived via immunoSEQ multiplex PCR, lists solely in-frame clones and lacks some. The sample lists about 250,000 clones; roughly four fifths were seen once. Sequencing was performed on peripheral blood. The receptors come from a man at least 80 years old with acute or convalescent COVID-19.

The J gene is TRBJ2-7, the V gene TRBV5-1; tentatively, D is TRBD1 (6 bases). In germline, CDR1 is SGHRS, CDR2 YFSETQ. The CDR3 consists of 14 residues. Trimming left V 1 base short and J 1 base short, with 9 bases between. The CDR3 DNA is TGCGCCAGCAGCTTGCCCGGACAGTCCTACGAGCAGTACTTC. This codes for CASSLPGQSYEQYF.

The chain couples TRBV6-5 to TRBJ1-4, with 10 nucleotides matching TRBD1. The V and J ends lost 2 bases and 10 bases, in that order; junction bases with no gene match: 4. Germline assignment: CDR1 MNHEY and CDR2 SVGAGI. The length of the CDR3 is 14 residues. The CDR3 coding sequence is TGTGCCAGCAGTTACGGGGACAGGGGAAGAAAACTGTTTTTT. As protein: CASSYGDRGRKLFF.

This clone was counted only a few times. V and J are TRBV18 and TRBJ1-4; D remains ambiguous. In germline, CDR1 is KGHSH, CDR2 LQKENI. With 1 base removed from V and 8 bases from J, the gap between germline ends came to 14 bases. This CDR3 has 15 residues. CDR3 nucleotides: TGTGCCAGCTCACCACTACAGACGAATGGAGAAAAACTGTTTTTT. This gives the protein CASSPLQTNGEKLFF.

The rearrangement links TRBV2 to TRBJ1-1; D ambiguous. The CDR3 runs 14 residues. Per the germline V gene, CDR1 is SNHLY and CDR2 is FYNNEI. Trimming took off 1 base at V and 11 bases at J, with 17 bases between the two ends. CDR3 loop: CASSEGEAATVAFF. DNA of the CDR3: TGTGCCAGCAGTGAAGGGGAGGCGGCGACGGTCGCTTTCTTT.

This chain links TRBV6-1 with TRBJ2-1; TRBD2 aligns across 8 bases. The V and J ends lost 2 bases and 8 bases, in that order; junction bases with no gene match: 8. This CDR3 has 15 amino acids. Germline V lookup: CDR1 MNHNS, CDR2 SASEGT. The CDR3 region is CASSERRTSSDEQFF. The CDR3 bases are TGTGCCAGCAGTGAAAGAAGGACTAGCAGTGATGAGCAGTTCTTC.

The genes are TRBV3-1 (or the pseudogene TRBV3-2) and TRBJ2-7; possibly TRBD1 for D (7 bases). The ends were cut back, 4 bases at V and 0 bases at J, with 16 bases in the middle. Looked up from germline, CDR1 is LGHDT and CDR2 is YNNKEL (reference sequence). This CDR3 contains 16 residues. This chain's CDR3 is CASSPTARGVSYEQYF. As DNA, the CDR3 is TGTGCCAGCAGCCCTACGGCCAGGGGGGTCTCCTACGAGCAGTACTTC.

The rearrangement uses TRBV27 and TRBJ2-1; 7 positions match TRBD2. The length of the CDR3 is 14 residues. The V gene's germline CDR1 is MNHEY and CDR2 SMNVEV (reference sequence). Trimming removed 6 bases from V and 2 bases from J; junction bases left unmatched: 4. CDR3 in DNA: TGTGCCAGCAGGGGGGGGAGGGCCTACAATGAGCAGTTCTTC. Protein sequence: CASRGGRAYNEQFF.

The chain employs TRBV3-1 (or the pseudogene TRBV3-2) and TRBJ1-2; D not certain. Germline V gene sequence: CDR1 LGHDT, CDR2 YNNKEL (reference sequence). The ends were cut back, 4 bases at V and 0 bases at J, with 6 bases in the middle. There are 13 residues in the CDR3. As DNA, the CDR3 is TGTGCCAGCAGCCCGAGTACTAACTATGGCTACACCTTC. Amino acid sequence: CASSPSTNYGYTF.

This rearrangement joins TRBV11-1 to TRBJ1-2, with TRBD1 matching over 8 bases. CDR1 is SGHAT, CDR2 FQDESV, per germline (reference sequence). Trimming removed 4 bases from V and 7 bases from J; junction bases left unmatched: 8. The CDR3 runs 14 residues. The CDR3 spells CASSSRTGRGGYTF. CDR3 nucleotide sequence: TGTGCCAGCAGCTCTCGGACAGGGAGGGGTGGCTACACCTTC. Based on the CDR3 plus reference TRBV11-1 and TRBJ1-2, the full variable domain is EAEVAQSPRYKITEKSQAVAFWCDPISGHATLYWYRQILGQGPELLVQFQDESVVDDSQLPKDRFSAERLKGVDSTLKIQPAELGDSAMYLCASSSRTGRGGYTFGSGTRLTVV.

This clone was seen once. This CDR3 is CASSFGTYGYTF. The CDR3 DNA reads as TGTGCCAGTAGTTTCGGGACTTATGGCTACACCTTC. This chain joins TRBV19 and TRBJ1-2; D is perhaps TRBD1 (5 bases). Between the trimmed V and J ends, which lost 5 bases and 5 bases, there was a span of 9 bases. Germline values: CDR1 LNHDA, CDR2 SQIVND (reference sequence). The CDR3 has 12 residues.

The count of this clone is one. The genes are TRBV5-8 and TRBJ2-4, with a possible D match to TRBD2 (5 bases). The germline V gene has CDR1 SGHTS and CDR2 YDEGEE. The CDR3 length is 15 residues. The V end lost 2 bases, the J end lost 6 bases, and 15 bases lay between the germline ends. CDR3 nucleotides: TGTGCCAGCAGCTTAGGACGGGGAATAAGAAACATTCAGTACTTC. Translating gives CASSLGRGIRNIQYF.

The rearrangement uses TRBV28 and TRBJ2-7; TRBD2 agrees at 9 bases. Germline trimming cut 3 bases from V and 2 bases from J; bases unmatched to any gene: 2. The CDR3 length is 14 residues. In germline, CDR1 is MDHEN, CDR2 SYDVKM. The CDR3 loop reads CASSFLAGTYEQYF. The CDR3 DNA is TGTGCCAGCAGTTTTCTAGCGGGGACCTACGAGCAGTACTTC.

The chain combines TRBV9 with TRBJ2-7; 10 positions agree with TRBD1. Germline V gene lookup returns CDR1 SGDLS and CDR2 YYNGEE. This CDR3 is 15 amino acids long. The junction had 8 bases not matched to a gene; V was cut back by 5 bases and J by 3 bases. The CDR3 is CASSLRQGANYEQYF. The CDR3 nucleotides are TGTGCCAGCAGTCTCCGACAGGGGGCGAACTACGAGCAGTACTTC.

This clone has just a few counts. The V call is TRBV11-1, the J call TRBJ1-2, with D perhaps TRBD1 (6 bases). Looked up from germline, CDR1 is SGHAT and CDR2 is FQDESV (reference sequence). The CDR3 runs to 12 residues. Trimming took 4 bases from V and 6 from J, leaving 9 bases between them. CDR3 amino acids: CASSSYRDGYTF. The CDR3 region has the DNA TGTGCCAGCAGCTCATACAGGGATGGCTACACCTTC. The entire variable domain, with the rest obtained from reference TRBV11-1 and TRBJ1-2, is as follows: EAEVAQSPRYKITEKSQAVAFWCDPISGHATLYWYRQILGQGPELLVQFQDESVVDDSQLPKDRFSAERLKGVDSTLKIQPAELGDSAMYLCASSSYRDGYTFGSGTRLTVV.

J is TRBJ1-5 and V is TRBV18; D not resolved. Germline CDR1 and CDR2: KGHSH and LQKENI. Trimming took off 3 bases at V and 6 bases at J, with 12 bases between the two ends. The CDR3 loop spans 14 amino acids. CDR3 residues: CASSPQTSTQPQHF. CDR3 nucleotide sequence: TGTGCCAGCTCACCGCAGACTTCCACTCAGCCCCAGCATTTT.

The rearrangement uses TRBV6-5 and TRBJ2-7; TRBD1 matches 10 bases. Trimming removed 5 bases from V and 5 bases from J; junction bases left unmatched: 6. The CDR3 runs to 14 residues. Germline V gene lookup returns CDR1 MNHEY and CDR2 SVGAGI. In nucleotides, the CDR3 is TGTGCCAGCAGTCCCGGGACAGGGGTCAACGAGCAGTACTTC. Translating gives CASSPGTGVNEQYF.

The chain's CDR3 is CASSLTGNYEQYF. As DNA, the CDR3 is TGTGCCAGCTCATTAACAGGGAACTACGAGCAGTACTTC. This chain links TRBV18 with TRBJ2-7; the D gene is possibly TRBD1 (6 bases). CDR1 is KGHSH and CDR2 is LQKENI in the germline V gene. V dropped 5 bases and J dropped 3 bases, with 11 bases sitting between them. CDR3 size: 13 residues. Supplemented by reference TRBV18 and TRBJ2-7, the full variable domain reads NAGVMQNPRHLVRRRGQEARLRCSPMKGHSHVYWYRQLPEEGLKFMVYLQKENIIDESGMPKERFSAEFPKEGPSILRIQQVVRGDSAAYFCASSLTGNYEQYFGPGTRLTVT.

V usage is TRBV4-1 and J usage is TRBJ2-7; possible D gene TRBD2, 8 bases. Germline CDR1 MGHRA, CDR2 YSYEKL. Trimming took 5 bases from V and 3 from J, leaving 17 bases between them. The CDR3 consists of 15 residues. CDR3 amino acids: CASSRQGGGLYEQYF. The CDR3 DNA follows: TGCGCCAGCAGCAGACAGGGCGGGGGGCTCTACGAGCAGTACTTC.

The rearrangement joins TRBV5-4 to TRBJ1-1, with D possibly TRBD1 on 5 matching bases. The germline gives CDR1 SGHNT, CDR2 YYREEE (reference sequence). CDR3 length equals 16 residues. The V end lost 0 bases, the J end lost 5 bases, and 17 bases lay between the germline ends. The CDR3 coding sequence is TGTGCCAGCAGCTTGGGGTCAGGGCCGGGTAGGACTGAAGCTTTCTTT. This codes for CASSLGSGPGRTEAFF.

This clone appeared a few times. The V and J genes are TRBV11-3 and TRBJ2-7; 9 bases line up with TRBD1. The CDR3 totals 13 residues. V dropped 4 bases and J dropped 9; count of bases not matched to a gene: 7. Germline CDR1 is SGHNT and CDR2 is YENEEA. CDR3 sequence reads: CASSSGQGSGQYF. CDR3 nucleotides: TGTGCCAGCAGCTCCGGACAGGGGTCAGGGCAGTACTTC.

In DNA form, the CDR3 reads TGTGCCAGCAGCGTAGCCGGCGGGCTCGAGCAGTACTTC. Translating gives CASSVAGGLEQYF. This rearrangement joins TRBV9 to TRBJ2-7, with D possibly matching TRBD2 (5 bases). Germline V gene lookup returns CDR1 SGDLS and CDR2 YYNGEE. The V gene lost 0 bases and the J gene lost 6 bases, with 10 bases spanning the gap. The CDR3 is 13 residues long.

The chain has TRBV11-2 and TRBJ2-7; 11 positions match TRBD2. The CDR3 runs to 17 residues. Germline loops: CDR1 SGHAT, CDR2 FQNNGV. V shed 4 bases and J 9 bases; nucleotides not matched to a gene: 17. CDR3: CASSSYGSGRAGKSQYF. In nucleotides, the CDR3 is TGTGCCAGCAGCTCTTATGGTAGCGGGAGGGCCGGAAAGTCGCAGTACTTC. Using reference TRBV11-2 and TRBJ2-7 for the parts outside the CDR3, the full variable domain is EAGVAQSPRYKIIEKRQSVAFWCNPISGHATLYWYQQILGQGPKLLIQFQNNGVVDDSQLPKDRFSAERLKGVDSTLKIQPAKLEDSAVYLCASSSYGSGRAGKSQYFGPGTRLTVT.

The chain uses TRBV6-5 and TRBJ1-1, with D possibly being TRBD1 (6 bases). Looked up from germline, CDR1 is MNHEY and CDR2 is SVGAGI. Trimming took 6 bases from V and 6 from J, leaving 14 bases between them. This CDR3 has 13 amino acids. CDR3 nucleotides: TGTGCCAGCAGCTATGACAGGATGGCTGAAGCTTTCTTT. It yields the protein CASSYDRMAEAFF.

The chain employs TRBV7-2 and TRBJ2-7; D possibly corresponds to TRBD2 (5 bases). CDR1 and CDR2 (germline): SGHTA, FQGNSA. Trimming cost V 1 base and J 9 bases, with 19 bases left between them. The CDR3 length is 15 residues. In DNA, the CDR3 is TGTGCCAGCAGCTTAGGAGGACCGCCTGGACGGGGGCAGTACTTC. It codes for CASSLGGPPGRGQYF.